This T cell receptor beta chain was obtained from a study of shared clonotypes between healthy human individuals. Findings and limits, study-wide: Specimens sampled were limited to blood, with tissue repertoires likely differing. A few donors held about 5% of naive CD4 clonotypes in common.

From germline, CDR1 is SQVTM and CDR2 ANQGSEA. The CDR3 is 14 amino acids. V dropped 1 base and J dropped 4 bases, with 13 bases sitting between them. Generated by immunoSEQ multiplex PCR, the TCRdb table keeps only in-frame clones and is missing some. The sample includes a few million clones, 93% of them seen just once. To note about this clone: Its antigen is unknown.

The sequence was collected from a man in his late teens or twenties in good health. Some clones in this sample may be carry-over from other donors' samples. Material: naive CD4+ T cells from PBMCs. As for subset: CD45RA+ positively selected. J is TRBJ1-1 and V is TRBV29-1, with D maybe TRBD1 (5 bases). The CDR3 spells CSVEGRGNLTEAFF. CDR3 DNA sequence: TGCAGCGTTGAAGGGCGGGGGAATCTCACTGAAGCTTTCTTT.